The rows below give T cell receptor beta chains drawn from one sample of a study of T cell responses to AZD1222 COVID-19 vaccine. TCRdb's copy holds only in-frame clones and misses some; the assay was immunoSEQ multiplex PCR. The table has 150,000 to 180,000 clones, over 70% seen once. The starting material was peripheral blood, obtained 28 days after the second AZD1222 dose. The receptors were sampled from an adult who received the AZD1222 COVID-19 vaccine. CDR3s include the opening cysteine and the closing phenylalanine or tryptophan. A D gene is named only where the DNA matches it firmly. For some rows the clone size is stated as once, few or many, or as a class when expanded; others skip it.

. | . | TRBJ2-7 | TRBV9 | CASSNPRGAIYEQYF | TGTGCCAGCAGCAACCCGAGGGGGGCGATCTACGAGCAGTACTTC
. | TRBD1 | TRBJ1-2 | TRBV3-1/TRBV3-2 | CASSQEDRVFGYTF | TGTGCCAGCAGCCAAGAAGACAGGGTTTTTGGCTACACCTTC
. | TRBD2 | TRBJ2-7 | TRBV18 | CASSQTSGGYEQYF | TGTGCCAGCTCGCAGACTAGCGGGGGGTACGAGCAGTACTTC
. | . | TRBJ1-5 | TRBV5-1 | CASSLAGVSNQPQHF | TGCGCCAGCAGCTTGGCGGGGGTAAGCAATCAGCCCCAGCATTTT
. | TRBD1 | TRBJ1-5 | TRBV7-3 | CASSLMAQGAGQPQHF | TGTGCCAGCAGCTTAATGGCCCAGGGGGCTGGTCAGCCCCAGCATTTT
. | TRBD1 | TRBJ2-7 | TRBV3-1/TRBV3-2 | CASSQGGQSYEQYF | TGTGCCAGCAGCCAAGGGGGACAGTCCTACGAGCAGTACTTC
. | . | TRBJ1-3 | TRBV18 | CASSPAASGRAGGTIYF | TGTGCCAGCTCACCAGCCGCCTCGGGCAGGGCAGGCGGCACCATATATTTT
. | . | TRBJ2-1 | TRBV2 | CASTGDFNNEQFF | TGTGCCTCGACGGGGGACTTTAACAATGAGCAGTTCTTC
. | . | TRBJ1-5 | TRBV19 | CASSIQRQNQPQHF | TGTGCCAGTAGTATACAGAGACAGAATCAGCCCCAGCATTTT
. | . | TRBJ2-1 | TRBV5-1 | CASSLAVAGDEQFF | TGCGCCAGCAGCTTGGCGGTAGCAGGCGATGAGCAGTTCTTC
. | TRBD1 | TRBJ2-3 | TRBV27 | CASSYDRGTDTQYF | TGTGCCAGCAGTTACGACAGGGGGACAGATACGCAGTATTTT
. | . | TRBJ1-6 | TRBV28 | CASRMWSGGVDSPLHF | TGTGCCAGCAGGATGTGGAGTGGAGGGGTGGATTCACCCCTCCACTTT
. | . | TRBJ2-5 | TRBV5-1 | CASSPLGPETQYF | TGCGCCAGCAGCCCTCTAGGTCCCGAGACCCAGTACTTC
few | TRBD2 | TRBJ2-7 | TRBV7-2 | CASSLSGLASYEQYF | TGTGCCAGCAGCCTATCCGGACTAGCCTCCTACGAGCAGTACTTC
. | TRBD1 | TRBJ2-6 | TRBV5-6 | CASSRQGVLSGANVLTF | TGTGCCAGCAGCCGACAGGGGGTGTTGTCTGGGGCCAACGTCCTGACTTTC
. | TRBD1 | TRBJ1-2 | TRBV7-8 | CASSLRTGENYGYTF | TGTGCCAGCAGCTTAAGGACAGGGGAGAACTATGGCTACACCTTC
. | TRBD1 | TRBJ2-2 | TRBV7-9 | CASSLQGANTGELFF | TGTGCCAGCAGCTTACAGGGGGCCAACACCGGGGAGCTGTTTTTT
once | TRBD2 | TRBJ2-1 | TRBV6-6 | CASSGLAGASEQFF | TGTGCCAGCAGCGGACTAGCGGGAGCTAGTGAGCAGTTCTTC
. | . | TRBJ2-2 | TRBV5-4 | CASSLWGTGELFF | TGTGCCAGCAGCCTATGGGGCACCGGGGAGCTGTTTTTT
. | . | TRBJ2-2 | TRBV6-2/TRBV6-3 | CASSYSGGGGELFF | TGTGCCAGCAGTTACTCGGGAGGAGGCGGGGAGCTGTTTTTT
. | . | TRBJ1-4 | TRBV19 | CASTPLGAAGGIEKLFF | TGTGCCAGTACTCCCCTTGGGGCGGCCGGAGGGATTGAAAAACTGTTTTTT
. | . | TRBJ1-2 | TRBV5-8 | CASSRTGIGGYTF | TGTGCCAGCAGCCGAACAGGGATAGGAGGCTACACCTTC
. | TRBD2 | TRBJ2-7 | TRBV7-2 | CASSFLAGGLEQYF | TGTGCCAGCAGCTTCCTAGCGGGAGGGCTTGAGCAGTACTTC
. | . | TRBJ1-5 | TRBV2 | CASTLGGGSNQPQHF | TGTGCCAGCACCTTGGGGGGTGGTAGCAATCAGCCCCAGCATTTT
. | . | TRBJ2-1 | TRBV30 | CAWSRGSRNEQFF | TGTGCCTGGAGTAGGGGATCGCGGAATGAGCAGTTCTTC
few | TRBD1 | TRBJ2-7 | TRBV19 | CASSIRRQGAYEQYF | TGTGCCAGTAGTATACGCCGCCAGGGGGCATACGAGCAGTACTTC
. | . | TRBJ2-3 | TRBV9 | CASSVETVRDTQYF | TGTGCCAGCAGCGTAGAGACCGTGCGGGATACGCAGTATTTT
. | . | TRBJ2-2 | TRBV4-2 | CASSLTRTGELFF | TGTGCCAGCAGCCTTACACGTACCGGGGAGCTGTTTTTT
. | TRBD2 | TRBJ2-3 | TRBV7-9 | CASSSLEAGVVDTQYF | TGTGCCAGCAGCTCCCTTGAAGCGGGAGTTGTAGATACGCAGTATTTT
. | . | TRBJ2-2 | TRBV28 | CASRLPATGELFF | TGTGCCAGCAGGTTACCGGCAACCGGGGAGCTGTTTTTT
once | . | TRBJ2-7 | TRBV15 | CATSRGSHEQYF | TGTGCCACCAGCAGAGGCAGCCACGAGCAGTACTTC
. | TRBD1 | TRBJ2-7 | TRBV6-2/TRBV6-3 | CASSYDWAGGPYEQYF | TGTGCCAGCAGTTACGACTGGGCAGGGGGCCCCTACGAGCAGTACTTC
. | . | TRBJ2-7 | TRBV7-2 | CASSLRVGRQEQYF | TGTGCCAGCAGCTTAAGAGTAGGCCGACAGGAGCAGTACTTC
. | . | TRBJ2-7 | TRBV6-2/TRBV6-3 | CASSRGRGSSSSDEQYF | TGTGCCAGCAGTAGGGGCAGGGGATCGTCTAGCAGCGACGAGCAGTACTTC
. | . | TRBJ2-7 | TRBV7-8 | CASSLVMGTYEQYF | TGTGCCAGCAGCTTAGTGATGGGAACCTACGAGCAGTACTTC
. | . | TRBJ2-7 | TRBV30 | CAWSLLVGYEQYF | TGTGCCTGGAGTCTACTAGTTGGCTACGAGCAGTACTTC
. | . | TRBJ2-4 | TRBV7-2 | CASRFGAGENIQYF | TGTGCCAGCAGGTTCGGGGCCGGGGAAAACATTCAGTACTTC
. | . | TRBJ1-4 | TRBV30 | CAWSICLWGSCEKLFF | TGTGCCTGGAGTATATGTTTATGGGGTTCTTGTGAAAAACTGTTTTTT
few | . | TRBJ2-2 | TRBV12-3/TRBV12-4 | CASTRENTGELFF | TGTGCCAGCACCCGGGAGAACACCGGGGAGCTGTTTTTT
. | . | TRBJ2-3 | TRBV6-6 | CASSPGTGGSTDTQYF | TGTGCCAGCAGTCCCGGTACAGGCGGGAGCACAGATACGCAGTATTTT
. | . | TRBJ2-2 | TRBV27 | CASSLVWRQLNTGELFF | TGTGCCAGCAGTTTAGTTTGGCGACAGCTGAACACCGGGGAGCTGTTTTTT
. | TRBD1 | TRBJ2-3 | TRBV4-2 | CASSRITGTGGLDTQYF | TGTGCCAGCAGCCGGATAACCGGGACAGGGGGCTTAGATACGCAGTATTTT
. | . | TRBJ2-7 | TRBV6-2/TRBV6-3 | CASSSVLLPYEQYF | TGTGCCAGCAGTTCCGTGTTACTACCCTACGAGCAGTACTTC
few | . | TRBJ1-6 | TRBV9 | CASSESPGRDSPLHF | TGTGCCAGCAGCGAGAGTCCGGGCCGGGACTCACCCCTCCACTTT
. | . | TRBJ1-5 | TRBV7-2 | CASSLEVSAHQPQHF | TGTGCCAGCAGCTTAGAGGTCTCAGCGCATCAGCCCCAGCATTTT
. | . | TRBJ1-2 | TRBV19 | CASKRGGGYGYTF | TGTGCCAGTAAAAGGGGCGGCGGCTATGGCTACACCTTC
once | TRBD1 | TRBJ2-5 | TRBV10-3 | CASRDREETQYF | TGTGCCTCCCGGGACAGGGAAGAGACCCAGTACTTC
. | TRBD1 | TRBJ1-4 | TRBV2 | CASRSQGAPLGEKLFF | TGTGCCAGCAGGTCACAGGGGGCGCCCCTAGGTGAAAAACTGTTTTTT
. | TRBD1 | TRBJ2-7 | TRBV5-6 | CASSLDGQGRHFSSYEQYF | TGTGCCAGCAGCTTGGACGGACAGGGGCGACATTTTAGCTCCTACGAGCAGTACTTC
. | . | TRBJ1-2 | TRBV7-9 | CASSFNDRFNLYTF | TGTGCCAGCAGTTTCAACGACAGGTTCAACCTCTACACCTTC
. | . | TRBJ2-5 | TRBV24-1 | CATRYAQRETQYF | TGTGCCACCAGGTACGCCCAGAGGGAGACCCAGTACTTC
. | TRBD1 | TRBJ2-3 | TRBV3-1/TRBV3-2 | CASSQGNRGRTDTQYF | TGTGCCAGCAGCCAAGGCAACAGGGGGCGCACAGATACGCAGTATTTT
. | . | TRBJ1-2 | TRBV2 | CASTPRDTYGYTF | TGTGCCAGCACCCCCCGGGACACCTATGGCTACACCTTC
. | . | TRBJ2-1 | TRBV7-2 | CASSLIWGNNEQFF | TGTGCCAGCAGCTTGATTTGGGGCAACAATGAGCAGTTCTTC
. | . | TRBJ2-1 | TRBV7-9 | CASTPVPLSYNEQFF | TGTGCCAGCACCCCCGTACCCTTATCCTACAATGAGCAGTTCTTC
. | TRBD2 | TRBJ2-6 | TRBV7-6 | CASSLGGRGSSGANVLTF | TGTGCCAGCAGTTTAGGAGGGAGGGGAAGCTCTGGGGCCAACGTCCTGACTTTC
. | TRBD1 | TRBJ2-5 | TRBV3-1/TRBV3-2 | CASSESGQKQETQYF | TGTGCCAGCAGTGAGTCGGGACAGAAACAAGAGACCCAGTACTTC